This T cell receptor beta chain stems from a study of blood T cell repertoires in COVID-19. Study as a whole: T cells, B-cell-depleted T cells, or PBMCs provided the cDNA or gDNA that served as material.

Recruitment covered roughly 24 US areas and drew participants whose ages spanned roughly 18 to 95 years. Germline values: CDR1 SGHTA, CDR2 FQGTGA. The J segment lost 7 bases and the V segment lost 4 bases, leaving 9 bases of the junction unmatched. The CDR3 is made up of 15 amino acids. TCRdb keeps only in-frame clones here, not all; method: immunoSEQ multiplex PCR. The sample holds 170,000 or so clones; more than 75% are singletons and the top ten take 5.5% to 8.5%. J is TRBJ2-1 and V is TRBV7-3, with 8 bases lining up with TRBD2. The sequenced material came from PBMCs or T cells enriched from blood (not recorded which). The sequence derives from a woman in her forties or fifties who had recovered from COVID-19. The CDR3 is CASSSGLVGDNEQFF. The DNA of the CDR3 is TGTGCCAGCAGCTCGGGACTAGTAGGCGATAATGAGCAGTTCTTC.